This T cell receptor (beta chain) emerged from a study of shared clonotypes between healthy human individuals. In the study overall: Each donor contributed plates that comprised three CD4 naive, three CD4 memory, two CD8 naive and one CD8 memory.

Concerning this clone itself: The target antigen is unknown.

Study-level findings and limits: Rarefaction gave evidence that sorted-subset sequencing remained incomplete despite large depth. The study generally estimated greater richness for naive than memory subsets.

Naive CD4+ cells were CD45RA-selected; the remaining cells were memory. In germline, CDR1 is GTSNPN, CDR2 SVGIG (reference sequence). The CDR3 spans 15 residues. V lost 2 bases to trimming and J lost 9 bases; unmatched junction nucleotides: 10. TCRdb's copy holds only in-frame clones and misses some; the assay was immunoSEQ multiplex PCR. The data hold around 1,100,000 clones, with around three quarters observed a single time. The source material was memory CD4+ T cells from PBMCs. The subset denotes: CD45RA-negative fraction. This receptor was taken from a man aged 18 to 29 in good health. Some clones in this sample may be carry-over from other donors' samples. This chain uses TRBV30 with TRBJ2-1, with 10 positions matching TRBD1. For the CDR3, the DNA is TGTGCCTGGAGTATCCTACTCCGGGACAGGGGTGAGCAGTTCTTC. It codes for CAWSILLRDRGEQFF.